Below are 22 T cell receptor beta chains sequenced from a single sample in a study of blood T cell repertoires in COVID-19. TCRdb's table, derived via immunoSEQ multiplex PCR, lists solely in-frame clones and lacks some. The data show about 130,000 clones, approximately 80% seen once. The sample consisted of PBMCs or T cells enriched from blood (not recorded which). The receptors were sampled from a man aged 50 to 60 who had recovered from COVID-19.

The chain is built from TRBV27 and TRBJ2-2, with 10 bases aligning to TRBD2. Per germline, CDR1 MNHEY and CDR2 SMNVEV (reference sequence). CDR3 length: 18 amino acids. V was pared by 5 bases and J by 1 base, with 10 bases of the junction left unmatched. CDR3 sequence (DNA): TGTGCCAGCAGTCAGAATCCGGGACTAGCGTGGAACACCGGGGAGCTGTTTTTT. Amino acids: CASSQNPGLAWNTGELFF.

The chain has TRBV6-5 and TRBJ2-7, with 7 nucleotides matching TRBD1. Trimming cost V 2 bases and J 3 bases; bases outside gene matches: 4. The CDR3 extends over 14 amino acids. Looked up from germline, CDR1 is MNHEY and CDR2 is SVGAGI. Here the CDR3 reads CASSYDQGVYEQYF. In nucleotides, the CDR3 is TGTGCCAGCAGTTACGACCAGGGGGTCTACGAGCAGTACTTC.

J is TRBJ2-1 and V is TRBV24-1; TRBD1 matches 7 bases. Germline values: CDR1 KGHDR, CDR2 SFDVKD. This CDR3 contains 12 residues. V shed 7 bases, J shed 10 bases, and the junction held 6 bases outside the gene matches. The CDR3 coding sequence is TGTGCCACCAGGACCTTGACAGGGGAGCAGTTCTTC. Translation: CATRTLTGEQFF.

The CDR3 nucleotides are TGTGCCAGCAGCGGGACAGGGGCTTCGCGTGAGCAGTACTTC. Translation gives CASSGTGASREQYF. This chain joins TRBV5-6 and TRBJ2-7; 10 nucleotides match TRBD1. Germline trimming cut 4 bases from V and 7 bases from J; bases unmatched to any gene: 8. The CDR3 covers 14 residues. Looked up from germline, CDR1 is SGHDT and CDR2 is YYEEEE.

This clone has only a few counts. This chain uses TRBV18 with TRBJ1-1; TRBD1 matches 9 bases. Germline-derived CDR1 and CDR2 are KGHSH and LQKENI. The CDR3 totals 15 residues. V shed 3 bases, J shed 4 bases, and the junction held 6 bases outside the gene matches. DNA of the CDR3: TGTGCCAGCTCACCTCAGGGACAGGGTTTCACTGAAGCTTTCTTT. Its protein product is CASSPQGQGFTEAFF. The complete variable domain, with remaining parts taken from reference TRBV18 and TRBJ1-1, reads NAGVMQNPRHLVRRRGQEARLRCSPMKGHSHVYWYRQLPEEGLKFMVYLQKENIIDESGMPKERFSAEFPKEGPSILRIQQVVRGDSAAYFCASSPQGQGFTEAFFGQGTRLTVV.

V gene TRBV9 combines with J gene TRBJ2-1; TRBD2 matches 11 bases. Germline CDR1 is SGDLS and CDR2 is YYNGEE. This CDR3 has 15 amino acids. Trimming took 7 bases from V and 4 from J; bases not matched to a gene: 7. The CDR3 coding sequence is TGTGCCAGCTCACGTAGCGGGGGGGCTTACAATGAGCAGTTCTTC. It translates to CASSRSGGAYNEQFF.

This chain uses TRBV5-5 with TRBJ1-1; 9 bases match TRBD1. The germline V gene has CDR1 SGHKS and CDR2 YYEKEE (reference sequence). The J segment lost 0 bases and the V segment lost 5 bases, leaving 5 bases of the junction unmatched. There are 15 residues in the CDR3. The CDR3 DNA reads TGTGCCAGCAGGCAGACAGGGGGGATGAACACTGAAGCTTTCTTT. This translates into CASRQTGGMNTEAFF.

This chain connects TRBV19 to TRBJ1-2; the match to TRBD1 covers 9 bases. This CDR3 is 16 amino acids long. Trimming at V came to 6 bases and at J to 5 bases, leaving 13 bases not matched to a gene. The germline V gene has CDR1 LNHDA and CDR2 SQIVND (reference sequence). The CDR3 DNA sequence: TGTGCCAGTAGCCATCTCCCCGGACAGGGGCCTTATGGCTACACCTTC. Translated, it gives CASSHLPGQGPYGYTF.

The chain employs TRBV6-2 or TRBV6-3 and TRBJ2-3, with D hard to call. The CDR3 extends over 12 amino acids. Between the trimmed V and J ends, which lost 2 bases and 7 bases, there was a span of 7 bases. Germline CDR1 MNHEY, CDR2 SVGEGT. CDR3 loop: CASSYSPNTQYF. Written as DNA, the CDR3 is TGTGCCAGCAGTTACAGCCCTAATACGCAGTATTTT.

V and J are TRBV7-2 and TRBJ2-3, with 7 bases identical to TRBD1. Germline values: CDR1 SGHTA, CDR2 FQGNSA. The CDR3 contains 14 residues. Trimming removed 5 bases from V and 4 bases from J; junction bases left unmatched: 6. CDR3 bases: TGTGCCAGCAGCGTTGACAGGGTCGCAGATACGCAGTATTTT. It codes for CASSVDRVADTQYF.

The V and J genes are TRBV2 and TRBJ2-3, with 8 bases fitting TRBD2. V was clipped by 7 bases and J by 0 bases; unmatched bases: 9. From germline, CDR1 is SNHLY and CDR2 FYNNEI. CDR3 length: 16 amino acids. The CDR3 reads CASTDIAGTSTDTQYF. CDR3 DNA sequence: TGTGCCAGCACTGATATAGCGGGAACTAGCACAGATACGCAGTATTTT.

J is TRBJ1-2 and V is TRBV11-2; 7 bases align to TRBD1. CDR3 length: 13 amino acids. V lost 5 bases, J lost 8 bases, and 8 bases stayed unmatched. The germline gives CDR1 SGHAT, CDR2 FQNNGV. In DNA, the CDR3 is TGTGCCAGCAGCGTGAGACAGGGAGGAGGCTACACCTTC. This codes for CASSVRQGGGYTF.

Points on this clone: A junction end diverges from the germline sequence, so it may reflect a read error. The chain is built from TRBV19 and TRBJ1-5, with 7 bases aligning to TRBD1. Germline V gene data show CDR1 as LNHDA and CDR2 as SQIVND (reference sequence). CDR3 size: 14 residues. This chain's CDR3 is CASTARGGNEPQHF. Here the CDR3 DNA reads TGTGCCAGTACCGCCCGAGGGGGCAATGAGCCCCAGCATTTT.

The chain couples TRBV18 to TRBJ1-5; 10 nucleotides match TRBD1. This CDR3 spans 13 amino acids. The germline gives CDR1 KGHSH, CDR2 LQKENI. V dropped 5 bases and J dropped 6; count of bases not matched to a gene: 1. CDR3 nucleotides: TGTGCCAGCTCAGGGACAGGGGTTCAGCCCCAGCATTTT. Residues: CASSGTGVQPQHF.

This clone has just a few counts. The V call is TRBV27, the J call TRBJ2-7, with 7 positions matching TRBD1. The junction had 6 bases not matched to a gene; V was cut back by 1 base and J by 6 bases. The CDR3 contains 14 residues. Germline values: CDR1 MNHEY, CDR2 SMNVEV (reference sequence). The CDR3 is CASSLYGGQSEQYF. CDR3 nucleotides: TGTGCCAGCAGTTTATATGGGGGACAGTCCGAGCAGTACTTC.

This clone came up a few times. The chain links TRBV4-1 to TRBJ1-6; the match to TRBD1 covers 7 bases. Germline V CDR1 and CDR2: MGHRA, YSYEKL. This CDR3 contains 15 residues. V lost 4 bases, J lost 5 bases, and 5 bases stayed unmatched. CDR3: CASSPGTVNNSPLHF. CDR3 in DNA: TGCGCCAGCAGCCCCGGGACAGTGAATAATTCACCCCTCCACTTT.

The chain combines TRBV7-2 with TRBJ1-2; 9 bases are a match to TRBD1. The CDR3 loop spans 16 amino acids. The germline CDR1 and CDR2 sequences are SGHTA and FQGNSA. Trimming cost V 2 bases and J 4 bases; bases outside gene matches: 8. The CDR3 sequence: CASSLQGTGLGYGYTF. Written as DNA, the CDR3 is TGTGCCAGCAGCTTACAGGGGACAGGGTTGGGCTATGGCTACACCTTC.

The table lists this clone with many counts. J is TRBJ1-1 and V is TRBV30, with D uncertain. Germline V CDR1 and CDR2: GTSNPN, SVGIG (reference sequence). The CDR3 loop spans 16 amino acids. V was pared by 5 bases and J by 0 bases, with 19 bases between. The CDR3 DNA sequence: TGTGCCTGGGGTGGCTCCGAAGGGAGCATGAACACTGAAGCTTTCTTT. Amino acids: CAWGGSEGSMNTEAFF.

This rearrangement joins TRBV18 to TRBJ2-5, with 7 bases identical to TRBD1. V lost 3 bases and J lost 5; bases outside the gene matches: 3. The CDR3 has 13 amino acids. From germline, CDR1 is KGHSH and CDR2 LQKENI. CDR3 in amino acids: CASSPTGWETQYF. The CDR3 bases are TGTGCCAGCTCACCGACAGGGTGGGAGACCCAGTACTTC.

This chain joins TRBV7-6 and TRBJ2-3; 9 nucleotides agree with TRBD2. This CDR3 comprises 17 residues. CDR1 SGHVS and CDR2 FNYEAQ come from the germline V gene. V gave up 2 bases and J gave up 2 bases; unmatched junction bases: 8. The CDR3 is CASSLQTSGSYTDTQYF. The CDR3 coding sequence is TGTGCCAGCAGCTTACAGACTAGCGGATCCTACACAGATACGCAGTATTTT.

A single count supports this clone. This rearrangement joins TRBV7-9 to TRBJ1-2, with 7 bases lining up with TRBD1. Germline lookup yields CDR1 SEHNR and CDR2 FQNEAQ (reference sequence). The CDR3 has 17 amino acids. After removal of 5 bases from V and 4 bases from J, the junction contained 16 bases not matched to a gene. The CDR3 region has the DNA TGTGCCAGCAGCCCGTTCTCAATACCGGGACAGAGCTATGGCTACACCTTC. Residues: CASSPFSIPGQSYGYTF.

The rearrangement links TRBV24-1 to TRBJ1-1; 8 bases are shared with TRBD1. This CDR3 comprises 15 residues. Per the germline V gene, CDR1 is KGHDR and CDR2 is SFDVKD. V shed 2 bases and J 5 bases; nucleotides not matched to a gene: 6. CDR3 coding DNA: TGTGCCACCAGTGATTCGGGCAGGGGGCAAACTGAAGCTTTCTTT. It codes for CATSDSGRGQTEAFF.